This TCR beta chain emerged from a study of beta chain features in type 1 diabetes listed by TCRdb under 2018. Study-level background: Patients and healthy donors did not differ in mean age, gender distribution, total cell number or subset yield. Regulatory and stem cell-like memory subsets were obtained from only 8 patients and about eight healthy donors, while naive and central memory subsets were obtained from all 30 or so donors. Across all samples, fewer than 110,000,000 sorted cells were examined, and cell number per subset correlated strongly with RNA yield. In the study, recently diagnosed type 1 diabetes patients and matched healthy donors were compared on the TCRB repertoires of their sorted circulating CD4+ T cell subsets.

Spanning cysteine to phenylalanine, the CDR3 consists of 16 amino acids. Of all the DNA, just the CDR3 is kept, 48 bases in frame from base 1. The junction carries 11 bases between V and J, which are trimmed by 2 bases and 1 base respectively. The germline V gene specifies SGHTA as CDR1 and FQGNSA as CDR2. Each donor gave one peripheral blood draw, averaging roughly 120 mL, which was collected into heparinised tubes. Naive, central memory, regulatory and stem cell-like memory CD4+ T cells were sorted on a BD FACSAria II using a panel including CD45RO, CCR7, CD25, CD127, CD95 and CD27. All sorted populations exceeded 95% purity. Right away, PBMCs were isolated by Lymphoprep density gradient centrifugation and were stained directly, with no culture step. To minimize batch effects, samples were stained and sorted in pairs, one healthy donor with one patient per experiment. Points the paper makes about the study in general: At VDJ recombination sites, type 1 diabetes patients had fewer insertions and more deleted nucleotides, which implies abnormalities in thymic rearrangement. PCR might favor shorter templates, but patient and control samples were amplified and corrected together, so any skew would affect both groups equally. Type 1 diabetes patients showed a moderate but significant shortening of TCRB CDR3 length in all four CD4+ subsets. Naive, central memory and regulatory TCRB repertoires appeared to be more similar among patients than among healthy donors. Because the HLA sub-analyses included only small numbers of individuals, any influence of HLA type on TCRB rearrangement was left unresolved. Because cDNA was sequenced instead of genomic DNA, highly expressing activated cells could be over-represented, though the groups showed no difference in activation or CD3 levels.

The entire isolated RNA was reverse transcribed using the High Capacity cDNA Reverse Transcription Kit, and thus expressed TCRB transcripts were sequenced. Deep immunoSEQ sequencing was performed on naive, central memory and regulatory T cell samples, with an average of roughly 3.6 million total reads per sample. After sorted cells were lysed in RLT buffer, RNA was extracted with DNase-treated RNeasy Micro or Mini kits, with the choice depending on cell number. Each cell subset was processed on its own to prevent cross-contamination, while patient and healthy donor samples were processed together. The immunoSEQ multiplex PCR was used to amplify TCRB sequences from cDNA, yielding 87-bp fragments that span the CDR3 region. The amplicons were sequenced using the Illumina HiSeq platform. Turning to the authors' computational methods: Synthetic template baselines were used to correct PCR bias computationally, reads within Hamming distance 2 were collapsed together, and singletons that could not be merged were discarded. Reads were aligned against IMGT so that V, D and J genes, CDR3 length and insertions or deletions at six rearrangement sites could be assigned. Within each subset, clonotype counts were normalized to sorted cell number, after which true diversity and Gini coefficients were computed with the tcR R package. The overlap coefficient, calculated on TCRB nucleotide sequences, was used to measure repertoire sharing. TCRdb mirrors the immuneACCESS table, restricted to in-frame sequences. Some clones are absent from its copies; in checked studies, under half trace to an unresolved V gene, and the reason for the others is unknown. V, J and clone size are those of that table, while D and trimming were read from the DNA. This sample comprises about 340,000 clones, about a tenth of them detected only once. Around 1% of the sample lies in the top ten.

The table lists this clone with a few counts. It has no known antigen specificity. The record has no base qualities; no much larger clone is one base away. The receptor's source is a young man with type 1 diabetes. The specimen was central memory CD4+ T cells from blood. The sequence joins TRBV7-2 to TRBJ2-2, with TRBD1 perhaps the D gene, on 5 matching bases. The bases read TGTGCCAGCAGCTTATTCCCAGGGTGGAACACCGGGGAGCTGTTTTTT. It specifies CASSLFPGWNTGELFF. Here the CDR3 is joined to the reference TRBV7-2 and TRBJ2-2 genes, and the full variable domain is: GAGVSQSPSNKVTEKGKDVELRCDPISGHTALYWYRQSLGQGLEFLIYFQGNSAPDKSGLPSDRFSAERTGGSVSTLTIQRTQQEDSAVYLCASSLFPGWNTGELFFGEGSRLTVL.